This T cell receptor beta chain derives from a study of persistence of HIV-infected CD4 T cells. A word on this clone: What it recognizes is unknown.

The germline V gene has CDR1 SQVTM and CDR2 ANQGSEA. Trimming pared 4 bases from V and 2 bases from J, leaving 9 bases between. This CDR3 has 14 residues. Nonspecific anti-CD3/anti-CD28 bead stimulation represents the broad CD4+ T cell repertoire. Sorting selected CD4+ T cells upregulating both CD40 ligand and CD69. The libraries were made with immunoSEQ version 4 in survey mode. The assay was immunoSEQ multiplex PCR, and TCRdb's table has in-frame clones only and misses some. Counted here are fewer than 50,000 clones, approximately 89% occurring once; the ten biggest clones make up roughly 1.8%. The chain carries TRBV29-1 and TRBJ2-6, with D maybe TRBD1 (5 bases). The receptor comes from an adult man with HIV who was CMV-seropositive. The sample was CD4+ T cells sorted from PBMCs after approximately 19-hour stimulation, taken from a patient who received antiretroviral therapy. CDR3 loop: CSVARVPGANVLTF. The CDR3 region has the DNA TGCAGCGTTGCCAGGGTCCCTGGGGCCAACGTCCTGACTTTC.